These 6 T cell receptor beta chains share one sample of origin, sequenced in a study of vaccination effects on CD4 cells after COVID-19. No antigens are known for them. Generated by immunoSEQ multiplex PCR, the TCRdb table keeps only in-frame clones and is missing some. The sample holds about 61,000 clones, roughly 73% seen once. Sequencing followed a ViraFEST assay step that expanded antigen-specific CD4+ T cells with viral peptide pools. Having been cultured for roughly 11 days, the cells underwent CD4+ T cell isolation. Participants were given two doses of BNT162b2 or mRNA-1273 vaccine. The sequenced sample was CD4+ T cells from PBMCs cultured with HCoV-229E spike peptides, obtained after COVID-19 vaccination. These receptors came from a human donor who received a COVID-19 vaccine.

The chain couples TRBV18 to TRBJ1-2; possible D gene TRBD1, 6 bases. This CDR3 has 14 amino acids. The germline V gene encodes CDR1 KGHSH and CDR2 LQKENI. The V end was cut by 3 bases, the J end by 7 bases, with 15 bases between. The CDR3 bases are TGTGCCAGCTCACCGACCCCGGACAGTCCTGGCTACACCTTC. Protein sequence: CASSPTPDSPGYTF.

This chain uses TRBV28 with TRBJ2-7; 7 positions agree with TRBD1. CDR3 length: 15 amino acids. From germline, CDR1 is MDHEN and CDR2 SYDVKM. Trimming took 4 bases from V and 1 from J; bases not matched to a gene: 7. DNA of the CDR3: TGTGCCAGCAGTTCAGGCTGGGACAGATCCTACGAGCAGTACGTC. This sequence encodes CASSSGWDRSYEQYV.

This clone was seen a handful of times. The V call is TRBV5-1, the J call TRBJ2-1; 8 nucleotides line up with TRBD1. This CDR3 has 16 amino acids. V lost 2 bases to trimming and J lost 6 bases; unmatched junction nucleotides: 10. Germline values: CDR1 SGHRS, CDR2 YFSETQ. The CDR3 DNA is TGCGCCAGCAGCTTAACCGGGACAGGAGTAATCAATGAGCAGTTCTTC. This translates into CASSLTGTGVINEQFF.

V and J are TRBV7-3 and TRBJ2-2; D remains ambiguous. The V and J ends lost 5 bases and 2 bases respectively, with 9 bases between them. Per the germline V gene, CDR1 is SGHTA and CDR2 is FQGTGA. The length of the CDR3 is 14 residues. The CDR3 spells CASSQQVNTGELFF. In DNA form, the CDR3 reads TGTGCCAGCAGCCAGCAGGTTAACACCGGGGAGCTGTTTTTT.

This chain connects TRBV15 to TRBJ2-5, with unresolved D. V gave up 0 bases and J gave up 5 bases, with 4 bases separating them. This CDR3 has 12 amino acids. Germline V lookup: CDR1 LNHNV, CDR2 YYDKDF (reference sequence). In DNA form, the CDR3 reads TGTGCCACCAGCAGAGATAGGGAGACCCAGTACTTC. It encodes CATSRDRETQYF.

The rearrangement joins TRBV5-1 to TRBJ1-4, with 7 bases that match TRBD1. Germline V gene sequence: CDR1 SGHRS, CDR2 YFSETQ. J was trimmed by 6 bases and V by 4 bases; bases with no gene match: 9. The CDR3 extends over 15 amino acids. CDR3 sequence (DNA): TGCGCCAGCAGCGAATTCACAGGGGAGGATGAAAAACTGTTTTTT. This encodes CASSEFTGEDEKLFF.